These 7 T cell receptor beta chains were sequenced from one sample in a study of blood T cell repertoires in COVID-19. The data were produced by immunoSEQ multiplex PCR, yet TCRdb's version contains in-frame clones alone and is incomplete. The repertoire holds about 230,000 clones, with 75% to 85% as singletons. Sequencing used peripheral blood. The source of these receptors is a woman aged 45 to 65 with acute or convalescent COVID-19.

This chain uses TRBV18 with TRBJ1-2; D remains ambiguous. Germline V CDR1 and CDR2: KGHSH, LQKENI. This CDR3 region has 11 residues. The CDR3 is CASGQVYGYTF. CDR3 bases: TGTGCGAGCGGGCAGGTCTATGGCTACACCTTC.

This chain connects TRBV4-3 to TRBJ1-1, with 8 bases matching TRBD1. The germline V gene encodes CDR1 LGHNA and CDR2 YSLEER. J lost 1 base, V lost 1 base, and 2 bases had no gene match. The CDR3 contains 15 residues. CDR3 region: CASSQVDRGNTEAFF. The CDR3 bases are TGCGCCAGCAGCCAAGTCGACAGGGGGAACACTGAAGCTTTCTTT.

The rearrangement joins TRBV5-1 to TRBJ2-1, with 7 bases lining up with TRBD1. CDR3 length: 15 residues. From germline, CDR1 is SGHRS and CDR2 YFSETQ. Germline trimming cut 0 bases from V and 2 bases from J; bases unmatched to any gene: 2. The CDR3 DNA is TGCGCCAGCAGCTTGGGACAGGGACCCTACAATGAGCAGTTCTTC. Its protein is CASSLGQGPYNEQFF.

Only one count was recorded for this clone. The rearrangement uses TRBV5-1 and TRBJ2-1, with D maybe TRBD2 (5 bases). Germline CDR1 reads SGHRS; CDR2 reads YFSETQ. V lost 3 bases and J 0 bases, leaving 10 bases between the germline ends. The CDR3 has 15 amino acids. CDR3 nucleotides: TGCGCCAGCAGCTCGAGCGGTAGCTCCTACAATGAGCAGTTCTTC. It is translated as CASSSSGSSYNEQFF.

Details on this clone: Other DNA sequences in this sample translate to the same CDR3. V and J are TRBV28 and TRBJ2-7; 12 bases are a match to TRBD2. The germline V gene encodes CDR1 MDHEN and CDR2 SYDVKM. V was clipped by 3 bases and J by 4 bases; unmatched bases: 1. The CDR3 is 14 amino acids. As DNA, the CDR3 is TGTGCCAGCAGTTTGGGACTAGCGGGTTACGAGCAGTACTTC. Its protein product is CASSLGLAGYEQYF.

J is TRBJ2-5 and V is TRBV12-5, with 9 bases aligning to TRBD1. CDR1 and CDR2 (germline): LGHNT, FRNRAP. This CDR3 comprises 15 residues. Losses at the gene ends were 5 bases for V and 3 bases for J; bases not matched to a gene: 7. The CDR3 protein is CASGPTGTGKETQYF. The CDR3, as DNA: TGTGCTAGTGGTCCGACCGGGACAGGGAAAGAGACCCAGTACTTC.

The genes are TRBV5-1 and TRBJ2-7; 9 positions match TRBD2. Germline loops: CDR1 SGHRS, CDR2 YFSETQ. This CDR3 spans 15 amino acids. Unmatched junction bases numbered 3, after V lost 0 bases and J lost 2 bases. DNA of the CDR3: TGCGCCAGCAGCTTGGACGGGACTAGCCCCTACGAGCAGTACTTC. It translates to CASSLDGTSPYEQYF.